This record covers a single TCR beta chain. Its antigen remains unidentified. This CDR3 spans 17 amino acids. Germline V gene data show CDR1 as SQVTM and CDR2 as ANQGSEA. V gave up 6 bases and J gave up 4 bases; unmatched junction bases: 14. Researchers ran the PCR with 60 Vbeta and 13 Jbeta primers. In the study's own analysis: Counted up in a later analysis, unique TCR beta chains came to around 80 million, with about 9.9 million shared. Generated by immunoSEQ multiplex PCR, the TCRdb table keeps only in-frame clones and is missing some. The V and J calls and the clone size are those of that table, but D and trimming were determined from the DNA. The sample includes 60,000 to 95,000 clones, about 79% seen only once; the top ten take approximately 19%. This entry comes from a study of cytomegalovirus exposure and HLA in healthy donors. Findings and caveats of the study: It was shown in a later analysis that HLA-associated TCR beta chains were more clonally expanded than other, equally common chains. Specificity for CMV antigens was confirmed in vitro for a few of the CMV-associated chains.

The rearrangement links TRBV29-1 to TRBJ1-4; 10 bases are shared with TRBD1. The sequenced material came from PBMCs. This receptor was identified in a man aged 65 to 79 in good health and CMV-seropositive. In nucleotides, the CDR3 is TGCAGCGTCTCGGGGGACAGGGGACCTGGAGGTAATGAAAAACTGTTTTTT. This sequence encodes CSVSGDRGPGGNEKLFF.